Following are 10 T cell receptor beta chains from one sample sequenced in a study of blood T cell repertoires in COVID-19. Assay used: immunoSEQ multiplex PCR; TCRdb lists only in-frame clones, some missing. The profile covers 200,000 to 250,000 clones, with more than 75% appearing a single time and 8.2% taken by the ten largest. Sample: peripheral blood. The receptors shown here come from a woman older than 75 with COVID-19, enrolled during active disease.

J is TRBJ2-7 and V is TRBV5-8; 8 bases are a match to TRBD2. With V trimmed by 4 bases and J by 6 bases, 21 bases remained unmatched. CDR1 and CDR2 from the germline V gene are SGHTS and YDEGEE. The CDR3 runs to 18 residues. The CDR3 protein is CASSPARGSGAFGGEQYF. In DNA, the CDR3 is TGTGCCAGCAGCCCGGCCCGGGGTAGCGGGGCATTCGGGGGCGAGCAGTACTTC.

The CDR3 sequence: CASSIAGKDYGYTF. The CDR3 region has the DNA TGTGCCAGTAGTATTGCAGGGAAGGACTATGGCTACACCTTC. This chain uses TRBV19 with TRBJ1-2, with a tentative D call TRBD1 (5 bases). V was trimmed by 3 bases and J by 3 bases, leaving 11 bases between them. CDR3 length: 14 residues. The germline CDR1 and CDR2 sequences are LNHDA and SQIVND (reference sequence).

The V gene is TRBV7-3, the J gene TRBJ1-2; TRBD1 might be the D (6 bases). Germline lookup yields CDR1 SGHTA and CDR2 FQGTGA. The CDR3 is 13 residues long. The V and J ends lost 2 bases and 8 bases respectively, with 12 bases between them. The CDR3: CASSLGQGSGYTF. Here the CDR3 DNA reads TGTGCCAGCAGCTTAGGGCAGGGGTCCGGCTACACCTTC.

DNA for the CDR3: TGTGCCTGGAGGGACAGGGGAAATCTGCTCGGCTACACCTTC. Translating gives CAWRDRGNLLGYTF. The chain carries TRBV30 and TRBJ1-2, with TRBD1 matching 9 bases. CDR1 is GTSNPN, CDR2 SVGIG, per germline (reference sequence). This CDR3 region has 14 residues. V trimming: 3 bases; J trimming: 8 bases; junction bases outside the gene matches: 10.

The chain has TRBV28 and TRBJ2-7, with 10 bases matching TRBD1. Germline V gene lookup returns CDR1 MDHEN and CDR2 SYDVKM. Trimming at V came to 3 bases and at J to 5 bases, leaving 7 bases not matched to a gene. This CDR3 has 15 amino acids. This chain's CDR3 is CASSFLRDRGHEQYF. The CDR3 region has the DNA TGTGCCAGCAGTTTTCTCCGGGACAGGGGCCACGAGCAGTACTTC.

The chain couples TRBV3-1 (or the pseudogene TRBV3-2) to TRBJ1-3; 7 bases are shared with TRBD1. CDR3 length equals 17 residues. Germline V gene data show CDR1 as LGHDT and CDR2 as YNNKEL (reference sequence). V lost 4 bases to trimming and J lost 0 bases; unmatched junction nucleotides: 9. The CDR3 nucleotides read TGTGCCAGCAGCCGACAGGGCAGTCCGGGCTCTGGAAACACCATATATTTT. Its translation: CASSRQGSPGSGNTIYF.

This chain uses TRBV5-6 with TRBJ1-1, with D possibly being TRBD1 (6 bases). Germline V gene lookup returns CDR1 SGHDT and CDR2 YYEEEE. The CDR3 runs to 15 residues. Trimming cost V 1 base and J 2 bases, with 12 bases left between them. CDR3 in DNA: TGTGCCAGCAGCTTGAGGGGGGGCGTAAACACTGAAGCTTTCTTT. It specifies CASSLRGGVNTEAFF. Together with reference TRBV5-6 and TRBJ1-1, the CDR3 gives the full variable domain: DAGVTQSPTHLIKTRGQQVTLRCSPKSGHDTVSWYQQALGQGPQFIFQYYEEEERQRGNFPDRFSGHQFPNYSSELNVNALLLGDSALYLCASSLRGGVNTEAFFGQGTRLTVV.

The rearrangement uses TRBV3-1 (or the pseudogene TRBV3-2) and TRBJ1-2; no clear D. Trimming left V 1 base short and J 5 bases short, with 17 bases between. The CDR3 has 16 residues. Germline-derived CDR1 and CDR2 are LGHDT and YNNKEL (reference sequence). CDR3 sequence (DNA): TGTGCCAGCAGCCAAGCGTCACAGAGACCCTCATATGGCTACACCTTC. This codes for CASSQASQRPSYGYTF.

The rearrangement uses TRBV12-3 or TRBV12-4 and TRBJ1-5; D gene unclear. V lost 3 bases and J 7 bases, leaving 10 bases between the germline ends. The CDR3 loop spans 13 amino acids. This CDR3 is CASSLSEGQPQHF. CDR3 sequence (DNA): TGTGCCAGCAGTTTGAGTGAGGGCCAGCCCCAGCATTTT.

The V call is TRBV18, the J call TRBJ1-1; the D is unclear. V lost 3 bases to trimming and J lost 8 bases, with 10 bases between them. Germline-derived CDR1 and CDR2 are KGHSH and LQKENI. The CDR3 covers 12 residues. This CDR3 is CASSPAQREAFF. The DNA of the CDR3 is TGTGCCAGCTCACCCGCCCAGAGGGAAGCTTTCTTT.